This T cell receptor beta chain comes out of a study of T cell repertoires in cytomegalovirus infection. Study at large: A matching HLA type, together with CMV infection, was signaled by public TCR beta signatures.

Note on this clonotype: Its antigen remains unknown.

TCRdb ran MiXCR on the reads and lists one entry per CDR3 protein. The table includes under 95,000 distinct CDR3 sequences, 45% to 50% detected once. Study-wide results and limits: In two of eight donors, the top clonotype was HLA-C-restricted CMV-specific. Cumulative frequency of public TCR beta families picked out carriers of CMV plus the relevant HLA.

Trimming stripped 6 bases from V and 4 bases from J, with 18 bases between. Germline values: CDR1 MNHEY, CDR2 SMNVEV (reference sequence). The CDR3 runs 15 residues. The sequencing here drew on CD8+ T cells from cultured PBMCs, taken from culture after CMV antigen stimulation. This sequence was found in a human donor in good health (CMV status not recorded). Some clones in this sample may be carry-over from other donors' samples. The rearrangement joins TRBV27 to TRBJ1-1; perhaps TRBD1 as D (6 bases). The chain's CDR3 is CASSSHRAESTEAFF. The CDR3 nucleotides are TGTGCCAGCAGCTCTCACAGGGCGGAGAGCACTGAAGCTTTCTTT.